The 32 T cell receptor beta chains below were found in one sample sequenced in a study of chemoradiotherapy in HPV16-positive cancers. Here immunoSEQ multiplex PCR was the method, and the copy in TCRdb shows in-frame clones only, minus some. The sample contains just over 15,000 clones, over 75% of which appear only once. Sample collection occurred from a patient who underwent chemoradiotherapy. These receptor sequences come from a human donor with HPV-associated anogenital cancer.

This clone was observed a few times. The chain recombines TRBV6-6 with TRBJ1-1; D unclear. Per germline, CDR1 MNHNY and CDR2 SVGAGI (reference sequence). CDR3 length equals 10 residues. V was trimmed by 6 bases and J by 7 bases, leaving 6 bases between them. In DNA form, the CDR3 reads TGTGCCAGCAGGGACTTTGAAGCTTTCTTT. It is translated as CASRDFEAFF.

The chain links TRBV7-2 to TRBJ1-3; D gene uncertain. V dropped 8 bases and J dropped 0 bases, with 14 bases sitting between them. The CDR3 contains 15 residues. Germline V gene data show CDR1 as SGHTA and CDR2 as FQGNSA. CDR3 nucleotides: TGTGCCAGCTCTGTCGTGGCGTTCTCTGGAAACACCATATATTTT. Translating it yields CASSVVAFSGNTIYF.

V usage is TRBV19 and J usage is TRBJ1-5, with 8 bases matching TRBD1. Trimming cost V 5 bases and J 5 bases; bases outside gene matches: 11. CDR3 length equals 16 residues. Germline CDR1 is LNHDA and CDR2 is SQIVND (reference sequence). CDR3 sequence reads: CASSSRGRGPYQPQHF. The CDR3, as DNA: TGTGCCAGTAGTTCCAGGGGGCGCGGGCCCTATCAGCCCCAGCATTTT.

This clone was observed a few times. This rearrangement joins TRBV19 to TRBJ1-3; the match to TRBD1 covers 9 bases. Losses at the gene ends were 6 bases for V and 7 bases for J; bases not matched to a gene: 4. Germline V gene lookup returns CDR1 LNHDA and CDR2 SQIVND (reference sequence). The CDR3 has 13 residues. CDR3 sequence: CASSRDRVNTIYF. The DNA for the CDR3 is TGTGCCAGTAGCCGGGACAGGGTGAACACCATATATTTT.

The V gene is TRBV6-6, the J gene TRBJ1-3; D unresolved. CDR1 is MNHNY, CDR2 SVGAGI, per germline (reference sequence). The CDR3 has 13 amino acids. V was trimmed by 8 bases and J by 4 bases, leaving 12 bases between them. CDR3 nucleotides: TGTGCCAGCGGGCCTGCTGGGGGAAACACCATATATTTT. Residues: CASGPAGGNTIYF.

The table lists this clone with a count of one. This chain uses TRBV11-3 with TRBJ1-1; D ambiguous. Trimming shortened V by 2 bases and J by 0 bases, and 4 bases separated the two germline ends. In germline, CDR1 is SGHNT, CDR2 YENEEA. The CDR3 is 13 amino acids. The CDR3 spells CASSLSVNTEAFF. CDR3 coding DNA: TGTGCCAGCAGCTTATCGGTGAACACTGAAGCTTTCTTT.

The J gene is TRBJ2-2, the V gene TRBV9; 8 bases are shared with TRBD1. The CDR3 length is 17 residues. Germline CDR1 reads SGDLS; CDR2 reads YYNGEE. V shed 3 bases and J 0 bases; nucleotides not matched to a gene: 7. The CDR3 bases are TGTGCCAGCAGCGGACAAGGACAGGGAACGAACACCGGGGAGCTGTTTTTT. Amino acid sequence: CASSGQGQGTNTGELFF. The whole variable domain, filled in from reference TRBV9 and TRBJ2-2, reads DSGVTQTPKHLITATGQRVTLRCSPRSGDLSVYWYQQSLDQGLQFLIQYYNGEERAKGNILERFSAQQFPDLHSELNLSSLELGDSALYFCASSGQGQGTNTGELFFGEGSRLTVL.

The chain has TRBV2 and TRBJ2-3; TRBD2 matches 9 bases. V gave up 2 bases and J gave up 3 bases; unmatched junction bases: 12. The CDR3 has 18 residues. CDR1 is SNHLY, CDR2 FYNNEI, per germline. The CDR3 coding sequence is TGTGCCAGCAGTGAATGGGGACTAGCTGTTTCCCCAACAGATACGCAGTATTTT. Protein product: CASSEWGLAVSPTDTQYF.

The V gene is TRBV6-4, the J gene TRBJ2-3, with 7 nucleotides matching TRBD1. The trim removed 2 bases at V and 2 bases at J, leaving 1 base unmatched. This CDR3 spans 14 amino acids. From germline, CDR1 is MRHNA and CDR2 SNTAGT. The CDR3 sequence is CASSDTGDTDTQYF. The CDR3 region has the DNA TGTGCCAGCAGTGACACAGGGGACACAGATACGCAGTATTTT.

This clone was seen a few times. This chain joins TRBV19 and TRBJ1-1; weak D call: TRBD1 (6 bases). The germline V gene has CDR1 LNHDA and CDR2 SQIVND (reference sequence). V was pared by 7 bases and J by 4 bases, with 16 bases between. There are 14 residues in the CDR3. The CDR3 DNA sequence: TGTGCCAGTATTTCGACAGGAGGGACCACTGAAGCTTTCTTT. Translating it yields CASISTGGTTEAFF.

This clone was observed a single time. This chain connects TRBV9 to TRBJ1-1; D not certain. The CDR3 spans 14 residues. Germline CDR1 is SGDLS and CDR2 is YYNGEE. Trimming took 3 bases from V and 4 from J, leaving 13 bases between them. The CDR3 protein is CASSGGGLGTEAFF. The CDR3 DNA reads TGTGCCAGCAGCGGGGGTGGGTTAGGCACTGAAGCTTTCTTT.

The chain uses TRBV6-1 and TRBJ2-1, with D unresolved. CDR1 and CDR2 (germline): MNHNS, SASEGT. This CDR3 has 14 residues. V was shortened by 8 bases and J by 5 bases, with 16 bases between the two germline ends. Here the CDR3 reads CASGSPINHNEQFF. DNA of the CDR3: TGTGCCAGCGGGTCCCCCATTAACCACAATGAGCAGTTCTTC.

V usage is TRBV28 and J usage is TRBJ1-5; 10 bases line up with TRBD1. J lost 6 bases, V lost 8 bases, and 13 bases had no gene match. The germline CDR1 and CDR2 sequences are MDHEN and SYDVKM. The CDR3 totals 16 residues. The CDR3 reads CASSGTGAKRAQPQHF. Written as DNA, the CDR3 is TGTGCCAGCTCCGGGACAGGGGCCAAGCGAGCTCAGCCCCAGCATTTT.

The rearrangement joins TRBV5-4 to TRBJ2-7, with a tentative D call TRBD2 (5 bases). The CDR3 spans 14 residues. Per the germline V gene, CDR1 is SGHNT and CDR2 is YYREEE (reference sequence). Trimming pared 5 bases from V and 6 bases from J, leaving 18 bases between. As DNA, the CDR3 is TGTGCCAGCAGTCTACCTGGACGGACTGGCGAGCAGTACTTC. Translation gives CASSLPGRTGEQYF.

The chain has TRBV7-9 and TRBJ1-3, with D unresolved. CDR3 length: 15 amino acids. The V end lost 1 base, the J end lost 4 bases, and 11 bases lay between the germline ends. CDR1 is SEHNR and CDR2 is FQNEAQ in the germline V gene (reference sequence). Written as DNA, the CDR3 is TGTGCCAGCAGCTTAGGACTGAGGGCGGGAAACACCATATATTTT. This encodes CASSLGLRAGNTIYF.

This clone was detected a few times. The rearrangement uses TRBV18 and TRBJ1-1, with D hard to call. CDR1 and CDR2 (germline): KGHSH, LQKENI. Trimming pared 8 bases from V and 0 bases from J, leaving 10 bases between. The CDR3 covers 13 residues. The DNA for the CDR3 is TGTGCCAGCCAAGGTGGCATGAACACTGAAGCTTTCTTT. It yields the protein CASQGGMNTEAFF.

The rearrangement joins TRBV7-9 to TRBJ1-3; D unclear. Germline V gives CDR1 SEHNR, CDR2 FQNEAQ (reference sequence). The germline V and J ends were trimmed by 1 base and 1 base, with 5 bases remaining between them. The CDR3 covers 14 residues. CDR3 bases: TGTGCCAGCAGCTTAGTGGGGTCTGGAAACACCATATATTTT. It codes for CASSLVGSGNTIYF. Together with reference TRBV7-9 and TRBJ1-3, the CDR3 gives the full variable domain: DTGVSQNPRHKITKRGQNVTFRCDPISEHNRLYWYRQTLGQGPEFLTYFQNEAQLEKSRLLSDRFSAERPKGSFSTLEIQRTEQGDSAMYLCASSLVGSGNTIYFGEGSWLTVV.

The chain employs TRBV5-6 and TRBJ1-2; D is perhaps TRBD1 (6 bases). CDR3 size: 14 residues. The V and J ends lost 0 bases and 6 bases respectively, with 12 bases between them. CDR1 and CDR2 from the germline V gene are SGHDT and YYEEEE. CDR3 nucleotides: TGTGCCAGCAGCTTGGACGACAGGTCGAATGGCTACACCTTC. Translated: CASSLDDRSNGYTF.

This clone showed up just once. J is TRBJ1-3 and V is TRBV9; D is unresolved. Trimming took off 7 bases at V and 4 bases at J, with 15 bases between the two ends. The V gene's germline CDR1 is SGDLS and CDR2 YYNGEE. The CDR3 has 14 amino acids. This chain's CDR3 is CASGARTAGNTIYF. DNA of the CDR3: TGTGCCAGCGGCGCTAGGACTGCGGGAAACACCATATATTTT.

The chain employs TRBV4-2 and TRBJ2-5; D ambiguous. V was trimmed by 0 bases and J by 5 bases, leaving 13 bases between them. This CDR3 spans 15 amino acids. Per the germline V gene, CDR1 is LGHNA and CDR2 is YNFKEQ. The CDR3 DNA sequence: TGTGCCAGCAGCCAAGAGGTGAGGCCACGGGAGACCCAGTACTTC. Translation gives CASSQEVRPRETQYF.

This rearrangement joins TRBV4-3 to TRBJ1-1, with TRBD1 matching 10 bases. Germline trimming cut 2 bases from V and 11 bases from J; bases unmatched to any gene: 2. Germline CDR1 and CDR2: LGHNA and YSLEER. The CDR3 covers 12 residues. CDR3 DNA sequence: TGCGCCAGCAGCCAATCGGGACAGGGGGCTTTCTTT. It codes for CASSQSGQGAFF.

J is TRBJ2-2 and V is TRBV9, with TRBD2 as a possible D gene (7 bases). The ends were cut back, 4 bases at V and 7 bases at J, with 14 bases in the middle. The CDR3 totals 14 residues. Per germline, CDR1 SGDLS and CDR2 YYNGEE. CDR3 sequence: CASSSGGLGGELFF. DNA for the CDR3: TGTGCCAGCAGCTCGGGGGGCCTCGGCGGGGAGCTGTTTTTT.

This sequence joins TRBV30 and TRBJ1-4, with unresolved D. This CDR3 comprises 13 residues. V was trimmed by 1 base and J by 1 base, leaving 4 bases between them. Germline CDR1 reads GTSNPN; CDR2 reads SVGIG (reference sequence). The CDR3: CAWSEGTNEKLFF. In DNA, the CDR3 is TGTGCCTGGAGTGAAGGAACTAATGAAAAACTGTTTTTT.

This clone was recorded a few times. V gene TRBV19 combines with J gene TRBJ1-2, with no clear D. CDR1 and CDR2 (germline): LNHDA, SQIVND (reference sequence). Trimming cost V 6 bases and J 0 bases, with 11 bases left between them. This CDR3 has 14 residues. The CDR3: CASRLAEANYGYTF. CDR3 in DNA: TGTGCCAGTAGACTGGCAGAAGCTAACTATGGCTACACCTTC.

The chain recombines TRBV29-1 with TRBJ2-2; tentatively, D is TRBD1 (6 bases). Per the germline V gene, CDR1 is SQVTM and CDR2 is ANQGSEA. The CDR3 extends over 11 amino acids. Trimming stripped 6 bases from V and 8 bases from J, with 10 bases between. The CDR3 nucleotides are TGCAGCGTAGCAGGGGAGGGGGAGCTGTTTTTT. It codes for CSVAGEGELFF.

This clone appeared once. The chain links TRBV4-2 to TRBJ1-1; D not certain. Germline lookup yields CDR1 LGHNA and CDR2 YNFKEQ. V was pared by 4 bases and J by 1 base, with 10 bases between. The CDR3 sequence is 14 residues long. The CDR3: CASSPKAGNTEAFF. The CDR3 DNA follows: TGTGCCAGCAGCCCCAAAGCGGGGAACACTGAAGCTTTCTTT.

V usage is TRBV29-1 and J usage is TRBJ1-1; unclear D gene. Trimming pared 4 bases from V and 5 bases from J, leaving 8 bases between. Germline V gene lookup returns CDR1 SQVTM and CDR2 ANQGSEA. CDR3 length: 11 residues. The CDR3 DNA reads TGCAGCGTTGTCCCCGGAACTGAAGCTTTCTTT. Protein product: CSVVPGTEAFF.

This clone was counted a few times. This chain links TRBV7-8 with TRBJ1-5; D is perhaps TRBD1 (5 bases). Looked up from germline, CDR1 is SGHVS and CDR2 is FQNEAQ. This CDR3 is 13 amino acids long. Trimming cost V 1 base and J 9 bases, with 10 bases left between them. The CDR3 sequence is CASSLEGARPQHF. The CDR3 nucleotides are TGTGCCAGCAGCTTAGAAGGGGCGCGGCCCCAGCATTTT.

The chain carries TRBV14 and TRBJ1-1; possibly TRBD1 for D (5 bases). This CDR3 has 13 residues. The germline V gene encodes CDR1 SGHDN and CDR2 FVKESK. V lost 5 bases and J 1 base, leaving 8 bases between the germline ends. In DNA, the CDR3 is TGTGCCAGCAGCGTACAGGAGAACACTGAAGCTTTCTTT. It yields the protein CASSVQENTEAFF.

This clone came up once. The CDR3 reads CASSPRTRNTEAFF. CDR3 nucleotides: TGTGCCAGCAGCCCCCGGACACGGAACACTGAAGCTTTCTTT. The chain joins TRBV7-8 to TRBJ1-1; possible D gene TRBD1, 5 bases. The length of the CDR3 is 14 residues. Germline loops: CDR1 SGHVS, CDR2 FQNEAQ. Trimming left V 5 bases short and J 1 base short, with 11 bases between.

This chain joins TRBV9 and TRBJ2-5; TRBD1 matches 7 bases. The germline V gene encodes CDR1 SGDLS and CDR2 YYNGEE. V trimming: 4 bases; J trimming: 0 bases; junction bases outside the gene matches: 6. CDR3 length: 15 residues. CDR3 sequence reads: CASSLTDRNQETQYF. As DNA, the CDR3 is TGTGCCAGCAGCCTTACGGACAGGAACCAAGAGACCCAGTACTTC. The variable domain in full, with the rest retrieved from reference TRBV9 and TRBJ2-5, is DSGVTQTPKHLITATGQRVTLRCSPRSGDLSVYWYQQSLDQGLQFLIQYYNGEERAKGNILERFSAQQFPDLHSELNLSSLELGDSALYFCASSLTDRNQETQYFGPGTRLLVL.

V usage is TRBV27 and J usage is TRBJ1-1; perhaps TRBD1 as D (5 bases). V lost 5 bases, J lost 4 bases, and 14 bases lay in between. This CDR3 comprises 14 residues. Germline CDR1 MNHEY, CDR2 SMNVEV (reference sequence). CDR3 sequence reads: CASSPGPGGTEAFF. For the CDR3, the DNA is TGTGCCAGCAGTCCCGGGCCCGGGGGCACTGAAGCTTTCTTT.